The rows below give T cell receptor beta chains drawn from one sample of a study of CD4+ T cells in melanoma. Here immunoSEQ multiplex PCR was the method, and the copy in TCRdb shows in-frame clones only, minus some. The sample holds about 50,000 clones; nearly 90% are singletons and the top ten take approximately 12%. The sample taken for sequencing was peripheral blood. The receptors shown here come from a human donor with melanoma. CDR3s include the opening cysteine and the closing phenylalanine or tryptophan. D genes are given only for firm matches. Size is omitted from some rows. Given values are once, few, many or a class for expanded clones.

>TRBJ1-2|TRBV6-5|NA|NA
TGTGCCAGCAGTCGAACAGGGCGCGGGGGCTACACCTTC
CASSRTGRGGYTF
>TRBJ2-5|TRBV6-6|NA|NA
TGTGCCAGCAGTTACTCGGGTGTCGGGGGCTCGGAGACCCAGTACTTC
CASSYSGVGGSETQYF
>TRBJ2-6|TRBV10-3|NA|NA
TGTGCCGTCAGTTTGTACTCTGGGGCCAACGTCCTGACTTTC
CAVSLYSGANVLTF
>TRBJ1-4|TRBV6-5|NA|once
TGTGCCAGTGGCGAGAGGCGAAGTAATGAAAAACTGTTTTTT
CASGERRSNEKLFF
>TRBJ1-2|TRBV5-1|NA|NA
TGCGCCAGCAGCCCGGGGACGCTGAACTATGGCTACACCTTC
CASSPGTLNYGYTF
>TRBJ2-3|TRBV9|NA|NA
TGTGCCAGCAGCGTATCATGGGGCACAGATACGCAGTATTTT
CASSVSWGTDTQYF
>TRBJ2-2|TRBV4-1|NA|once
TGCGCCAGCAGCACTCCCCCAGGGTACAAGACCCACGATAACTTAAACACCGGGGAGCTGTTTTTT
CASSTPPGYKTHDNLNTGELFF
>TRBJ2-7|TRBV4-1|TRBD2|NA
TGCGCCAGCAGCCAAGATCGGGGACTAAACTACGAGCAGTACTTC
CASSQDRGLNYEQYF
>TRBJ1-2|TRBV5-1|TRBD1|NA
TGCGCCAGCAGCTTGGGGGGACAGGGGGCCTCCTATGGCTACACCTTC
CASSLGGQGASYGYTF
>TRBJ2-1|TRBV9|NA|NA
TGTGCCAGCAGCGTTGGCTCGGGTCTGAATGAGCAGTTCTTC
CASSVGSGLNEQFF
>TRBJ1-1|TRBV6-5|NA|NA
TGTGCCAGCAGTCCGGTCACAGGGTTAAACACTGAAGCTTTCTTT
CASSPVTGLNTEAFF
>TRBJ1-5|TRBV9|NA|NA
TGTGCCAGCAGCGTATCCCCCAATCAGCCCCAGCATTTT
CASSVSPNQPQHF
>TRBJ1-4|TRBV5-1|NA|NA
TGCGCCAGCAGCTTGGCGGGACTGGGGGGGGGCAGTGAAAAACTGTTTTTT
CASSLAGLGGGSEKLFF
>TRBJ2-5|TRBV7-2|NA|once
TGTGCCAGCAGCCTCTCCGCCAGCGGGTACCAAGAGACCCAGTACTTC
CASSLSASGYQETQYF
>TRBJ2-7|TRBV27|TRBD1|NA
TGTGCCAGCAGTCAACAGGGGCACGAGCAGTACTTC
CASSQQGHEQYF
>TRBJ2-5|TRBV18|NA|NA
TGTGCCAGCTCACCACAGGGTGGGGAAGAGACCCAGTACTTC
CASSPQGGEETQYF
>TRBJ2-7|TRBV5-1|TRBD1|NA
TGCGCCAGCGGCCGGGACAGGGGGACCTACGAGCAGTACTTC
CASGRDRGTYEQYF
>TRBJ2-7|TRBV25-1|NA|NA
TGTGCCAGCAGTGAACCTGGACATATCTACGAGCAGTACTTC
CASSEPGHIYEQYF
>TRBJ2-1|TRBV7-2|TRBD2|NA
TGTGCCAGCAGCCCGGCCCCTCTAGCGGGGGGCCGGAATGAGCAGTTCTTC
CASSPAPLAGGRNEQFF
>TRBJ2-7|TRBV19|TRBD1|NA
TGTGCCAGTAGTATATATTTCTGGGGAAACAGGGGGCCGTACGAGCAGTACTTC
CASSIYFWGNRGPYEQYF
>TRBJ2-7|TRBV5-4|TRBD2|NA
TGTGCCAGCAGCCCCGGGGGGACGGAATACGAGCAGTACTTC
CASSPGGTEYEQYF
>TRBJ2-1|TRBV18|NA|NA
TGTGCCAGCTCCAGGGACGGATACAATGAGCAGTTCTTC
CASSRDGYNEQFF
>TRBJ1-1|TRBV5-1|TRBD1|NA
TGCGCCAGCAGCCCCGGACAGGGGGGCCACACTGAAGCTTTCTTT
CASSPGQGGHTEAFF
>TRBJ2-5|TRBV5-6|TRBD1|NA
TGTGCCAGCAGCAGGTCAGGACAGGGGGCCCAAGAGACCCAGTACTTC
CASSRSGQGAQETQYF
>TRBJ2-1|TRBV30|NA|NA
TGTGCCTGGAGTGTAGTCCTGATGAGCTCCTACAATGAGCAGTTCTTC
CAWSVVLMSSYNEQFF
>TRBJ2-2|TRBV6-6|NA|NA
TGTGCCAGCAGCCCCGACGGGTACACCGGGGAGCTGTTTTTT
CASSPDGYTGELFF
>TRBJ2-3|TRBV7-6|NA|once
TGTGCGGTAATAGGTTCTGGCACAGATACGCAGTATTTT
CAVIGSGTDTQYF
>TRBJ1-2|TRBV19|NA|NA
TGTGCCAGTAGTATAGAAAAGGGGACCTCCTATGGCTACACCTTC
CASSIEKGTSYGYTF
>TRBJ2-7|TRBV6-4|NA|NA
TGTGCCAGCAGTTACCGGCAGGGGTTCGTCGAGCAGTACTTC
CASSYRQGFVEQYF
>TRBJ2-7|TRBV30|NA|NA
TGTGCCTGGAGTAAGGTACGCCTGGGCTACGAGCAGTACTTC
CAWSKVRLGYEQYF
>TRBJ2-7|TRBV5-1|NA|NA
TGCGCCAGCAGCTTGGCGGCGGGAAGCTCCTACGAGCAGTACTTC
CASSLAAGSSYEQYF
>TRBJ1-1|TRBV28|TRBD1|NA
TGTGCCAGCAGTACCTGGACAGGGGAGAACACTGAAGCTTTCTTT
CASSTWTGENTEAFF
>TRBJ2-7|TRBV5-1|TRBD1|NA
TGCGCCAGCAGCCCAATCGGACAGGGCCGCGAGCAGTACTTC
CASSPIGQGREQYF
>TRBJ1-2|TRBV11-2|NA|NA
TGTGCCAGCAGCCTCGGGGGCGATGGCTACACCTTC
CASSLGGDGYTF
>TRBJ2-1|TRBV5-5|TRBD1|NA
TGTGCCAGCAGCGCCGGGACAGGGGGCGCCGACAATGAGCAGTTCTTC
CASSAGTGGADNEQFF